This passage covers 7 T cell receptor beta chains from one sample sequenced in a study of PD-L1 blockade in urothelial cancer. Generated by immunoSEQ multiplex PCR, the TCRdb table keeps only in-frame clones and is missing some. The sample consists of tens of thousands of clones, about 87% of them appearing once. The sample was PBMCs, taken around atezolizumab (anti-PD-L1) treatment. All receptors derive from a man aged 35 to 55 with urothelial cancer.

The chain couples TRBV5-6 to TRBJ1-4; TRBD1 matches at 10 bases. CDR3 length: 16 amino acids. Germline CDR1 is SGHDT and CDR2 is YYEEEE. V trimming: 4 bases; J trimming: 6 bases; junction bases outside the gene matches: 9. CDR3 residues: CASSPTGTGVDEKLFF. As DNA, the CDR3 is TGTGCCAGCAGCCCTACTGGGACAGGGGTTGATGAAAAACTGTTTTTT.

The V call is TRBV19, the J call TRBJ1-1; 7 bases are a match to TRBD1. V lost 5 bases, J lost 4 bases, and 4 bases stayed unmatched. CDR3 length: 13 amino acids. Germline values: CDR1 LNHDA, CDR2 SQIVND (reference sequence). The CDR3: CASSLTGPTEAFF. The CDR3 DNA sequence: TGTGCCAGTAGTTTGACAGGGCCCACTGAAGCTTTCTTT.

As regards this clone: This sample includes further DNA sequences coding for the same CDR3. V usage is TRBV7-2 and J usage is TRBJ2-5; D is uncertain. The V end was cut by 3 bases, the J end by 3 bases, with 2 bases between. The CDR3 sequence is 11 residues long. Germline CDR1 reads SGHTA; CDR2 reads FQGNSA. The CDR3 nucleotides read TGTGCCAGCAGCTTTAAAGAGACCCAGTACTTC. It yields the protein CASSFKETQYF.

The chain has TRBV4-1 and TRBJ2-3; D is perhaps TRBD2 (5 bases). CDR3 length: 14 residues. V was cut by 4 bases and J by 8 bases, with 16 bases left in between. From germline, CDR1 is MGHRA and CDR2 YSYEKL. Written as DNA, the CDR3 is TGCGCCAGCAGCCCCGAGGGTAATCTGGCTACGCAGTATTTT. Its translation is CASSPEGNLATQYF.

The genes are TRBV7-9 and TRBJ1-2; 7 bases are shared with TRBD1. Trimming cost V 5 bases and J 10 bases; bases outside gene matches: 7. This CDR3 spans 12 amino acids. CDR1 and CDR2 from the germline V gene are SEHNR and FQNEAQ (reference sequence). The CDR3 DNA sequence: TGTGCCAGCAGCCTCGGGACAGCGTCCTACACCTTC. It yields the protein CASSLGTASYTF.

This clone was recorded many times. In DNA, the CDR3 is TGTGCCAGCAGCCCCAGGATGAGCAGGGGGCGACACGAGCAGTACTTC. This translates into CASSPRMSRGRHEQYF. The chain uses TRBV4-2 and TRBJ2-7; TRBD1 matches at 8 bases. The germline V gene has CDR1 LGHNA and CDR2 YNFKEQ. Unmatched junction bases numbered 13, after V lost 4 bases and J lost 5 bases. The CDR3 runs to 16 residues.

This clone showed up many times. This chain connects TRBV11-2 to TRBJ1-4; D gene unclear. V was shortened by 7 bases and J by 5 bases, with 14 bases between the two germline ends. The CDR3 loop spans 14 amino acids. The germline CDR1 and CDR2 sequences are SGHAT and FQNNGV. Here the CDR3 DNA reads TGTGCCAGCACCTCCGGAGGGAAGAATGAAAAACTGTTTTTT. It codes for CASTSGGKNEKLFF.